Below, 26 T cell receptor beta chains from the same sample are listed, as sequenced in a study of CD8+ T cells in alopecia areata. This sample's treatment: oral pan-JAK inhibitor, 5-10 mg twice daily. Extracted RNA was reverse transcribed, and the resulting cDNA served as sequencing template. Assay: immunoSEQ multiplex PCR; the TCRdb copy retains only in-frame clones and omits some. The sample lists 95,000 to 100,000 clones, just under 60% seen once, with over 15% in the top ten. The sequences come from CD8+ T cells sorted from blood, collected at roughly week 55, from a patient treated with tofacitinib. These receptor sequences come from a human donor with alopecia areata.

The chain has TRBV6-5 and TRBJ1-1, with 8 bases lining up with TRBD1. This CDR3 has 14 amino acids. Unmatched junction bases numbered 4, after V lost 5 bases and J lost 2 bases. Germline V gene lookup returns CDR1 MNHEY and CDR2 SVGAGI. CDR3 DNA: TGTGCCAGCAGTACGACAGGGGTAAACACTGAAGCTTTCTTT. This encodes CASSTTGVNTEAFF.

The chain has TRBV29-1 and TRBJ2-2; D is undetermined. Trimming stripped 4 bases from V and 1 base from J, with 7 bases between. There are 13 residues in the CDR3. Germline CDR1 and CDR2: SQVTM and ANQGSEA. The CDR3 loop is CSVVAGNTGELFF. In nucleotides, the CDR3 is TGCAGCGTTGTGGCAGGGAACACCGGGGAGCTGTTTTTT.

This clone was recorded a few times. The CDR3 protein is CASSETSGAVYNEQFF. The DNA of the CDR3 is TGTGCCAGCAGCGAGACTAGCGGGGCAGTCTACAATGAGCAGTTCTTC. The rearrangement joins TRBV2 to TRBJ2-1; TRBD2 agrees at 11 bases. Germline V CDR1 and CDR2: SNHLY, FYNNEI. The CDR3 loop spans 16 amino acids. V was pared by 6 bases and J by 3 bases, with 7 bases of the junction left unmatched. The complete variable domain, with remaining parts taken from reference TRBV2 and TRBJ2-1, reads EPEVTQTPSHQVTQMGQEVILRCVPISNHLYFYWYRQILGQKVEFLVSFYNNEISEKSEIFDDQFSVERPDGSNFTLKIRSTKLEDSAMYFCASSETSGAVYNEQFFGPGTRLTVL.

In its sample, this clone was seen a few times. The chain is built from TRBV14 and TRBJ2-7, with no clear D. Trimming shortened V by 0 bases and J by 4 bases, and 10 bases separated the two germline ends. This CDR3 is 14 amino acids long. Looked up from germline, CDR1 is SGHDN and CDR2 is FVKESK. CDR3 coding DNA: TGTGCCAGCAGCCAAGAGAGCCGACCTTACGAGCAGTACTTC. Protein: CASSQESRPYEQYF.

This clone has a handful of counts. The chain links TRBV4-1 to TRBJ1-6, with D unclear. This CDR3 comprises 18 residues. V was pared by 0 bases and J by 8 bases, with 20 bases between. Germline CDR1 reads MGHRA; CDR2 reads YSYEKL. The CDR3 sequence: CASSQDLFVGLKDSPLHF. CDR3 DNA sequence: TGCGCCAGCAGCCAAGATCTGTTTGTTGGACTGAAGGATTCACCCCTCCACTTT.

The V call is TRBV14, the J call TRBJ2-1; 8 bases map to TRBD2. Per germline, CDR1 SGHDN and CDR2 FVKESK. Trimming removed 1 base from V and 4 bases from J; junction bases left unmatched: 3. The CDR3 is 15 residues long. Here the CDR3 DNA reads TGTGCCAGCAGCCAAGGGTTAGCGGGGTACAATGAGCAGTTCTTC. It yields the protein CASSQGLAGYNEQFF.

This chain joins TRBV13 and TRBJ1-1; tentative D call: TRBD1 (5 bases). The V and J ends lost 5 bases and 4 bases respectively, with 11 bases between them. From germline, CDR1 is PRHDT and CDR2 FYEKMQ (reference sequence). The CDR3 contains 13 residues. The CDR3 spells CASSPGRSTEAFF. CDR3 nucleotides: TGTGCCAGCAGCCCAGGGAGGAGCACTGAAGCTTTCTTT.

The CDR3 nucleotides are TGTGCCAGCAGCTTATTAGGGCACAGGGGGCACTACGAGCAGTACTTC. Amino acid sequence: CASSLLGHRGHYEQYF. The V gene is TRBV13, the J gene TRBJ2-7, with 9 bases identical to TRBD1. Trimming cost V 2 bases and J 3 bases; bases outside gene matches: 8. Germline V gene sequence: CDR1 PRHDT, CDR2 FYEKMQ (reference sequence). The CDR3 contains 16 residues.

The chain carries TRBV6-1 and TRBJ1-2; TRBD1 aligns across 7 bases. Trimming took 2 bases from V and 2 from J; bases not matched to a gene: 11. The germline gives CDR1 MNHNS, CDR2 SASEGT. The CDR3 covers 17 residues. The CDR3 reads CASSERETGDLNYGYTF. The DNA of the CDR3 is TGTGCCAGCAGTGAAAGGGAAACAGGGGACCTCAACTATGGCTACACCTTC.

V usage is TRBV20-1 and J usage is TRBJ1-1, with TRBD1 matching 8 bases. V was pared by 8 bases and J by 2 bases, with 1 base of the junction left unmatched. This CDR3 has 11 residues. In germline, CDR1 is DFQATT, CDR2 SNEGSKA (reference sequence). CDR3 nucleotide sequence: TGCAGTACAGGGGGTAACACTGAAGCTTTCTTT. The encoded protein is CSTGGNTEAFF.

This rearrangement joins TRBV5-6 to TRBJ2-1; TRBD2 matches at 11 bases. This CDR3 has 15 residues. Germline loops: CDR1 SGHDT, CDR2 YYEEEE. V was clipped by 4 bases and J by 5 bases; unmatched bases: 5. The CDR3 loop reads CASSSLAGGHNEQFF. The CDR3 coding sequence is TGTGCCAGCAGCAGCCTAGCGGGGGGCCACAATGAGCAGTTCTTC.

The sample holds a few counts of this clone. J is TRBJ2-1 and V is TRBV6-6; the D gene is possibly TRBD1 (6 bases). Germline V lookup: CDR1 MNHNY, CDR2 SVGAGI (reference sequence). This CDR3 spans 15 amino acids. V was trimmed by 6 bases and J by 10 bases, leaving 22 bases between them. The CDR3 spells CASRRDRSQEREQFF. The CDR3, as DNA: TGTGCCAGCAGACGTGACAGGTCCCAGGAGCGGGAGCAGTTCTTC.

The chain has TRBV7-9 and TRBJ2-5, with D unresolved. In germline, CDR1 is SEHNR, CDR2 FQNEAQ (reference sequence). This CDR3 is built from 11 residues. The ends were cut back, 3 bases at V and 4 bases at J, with 3 bases in the middle. This CDR3 reads CASSFSETQYF. As DNA, the CDR3 is TGTGCCAGCAGCTTTTCAGAGACCCAGTACTTC.

The genes are TRBV5-1 and TRBJ2-1; 7 nucleotides agree with TRBD2. CDR3 length: 16 amino acids. The germline CDR1 and CDR2 sequences are SGHRS and YFSETQ. V lost 4 bases to trimming and J lost 0 bases; unmatched junction nucleotides: 7. The CDR3 protein is CASSPVGGGSYNEQFF. DNA of the CDR3: TGCGCCAGCAGCCCGGTGGGCGGGGGCTCCTACAATGAGCAGTTCTTC.

Note on this clone: The same CDR3 is also encoded by other DNA sequences in this sample. J is TRBJ1-5 and V is TRBV5-6, with D possibly TRBD1 on 5 matching bases. Germline CDR1 reads SGHDT; CDR2 reads YYEEEE. V lost 0 bases to trimming and J lost 3 bases, with 7 bases between them. The CDR3 spans 14 residues. CDR3 sequence: CASSLGQSNQPQHF. The CDR3, as DNA: TGTGCCAGCAGCTTGGGACAGTCCAATCAGCCCCAGCATTTT.

J is TRBJ2-7 and V is TRBV10-2, with no clear D. The CDR3 is made up of 10 amino acids. Trimming stripped 8 bases from V and 7 bases from J, with 9 bases between. Germline V gene lookup returns CDR1 WSHSY and CDR2 SAAADI. The CDR3 sequence is CASGVKEQYF. For the CDR3, the DNA is TGCGCCAGCGGGGTCAAAGAGCAGTACTTC.

The chain employs TRBV10-3 and TRBJ2-7; D is ambiguous. V lost 0 bases, J lost 4 bases, and 13 bases lay in between. The CDR3 has 15 amino acids. Germline CDR1 and CDR2: ENHRY and SYGVKD. The CDR3 region has the DNA TGTGCCATCAGTGAGTCGCCTGTAAGTCCGTACGAGCAGTACTTC. This gives the protein CAISESPVSPYEQYF.

This clone occurred a few times. The chain carries TRBV13 and TRBJ1-1; D possibly corresponds to TRBD1 (5 bases). The CDR3 runs to 16 residues. Germline assignment: CDR1 PRHDT and CDR2 FYEKMQ (reference sequence). Trimming took off 0 bases at V and 2 bases at J, with 13 bases between the two ends. As DNA, the CDR3 is TGTGCCAGCAGCTTAGGCGAAGGGGCGATTAACACTGAAGCTTTCTTT. Amino acids: CASSLGEGAINTEAFF.

The table lists this clone with a few counts. V gene TRBV2 combines with J gene TRBJ1-4; 8 positions agree with TRBD1. Trimming removed 6 bases from V and 4 bases from J; junction bases left unmatched: 4. In germline, CDR1 is SNHLY, CDR2 FYNNEI. CDR3 size: 14 residues. The CDR3 nucleotides are TGTGCCAGCAGGCGACAGGGGATTAATGAAAAACTGTTTTTT. Amino acids: CASRRQGINEKLFF.

The CDR3 region has the DNA TGTGCCAGCAGCTTACGAAGAGAAGAGACCCAGTACTTC. Translation: CASSLRREETQYF. This chain links TRBV7-9 with TRBJ2-5; D is ambiguous. Germline V gene data show CDR1 as SEHNR and CDR2 as FQNEAQ (reference sequence). V dropped 2 bases and J dropped 3 bases, with 7 bases sitting between them. The length of the CDR3 is 13 residues. Full variable domain (outside the CDR3, taken from reference TRBV7-9 and TRBJ2-5): DTGVSQNPRHKITKRGQNVTFRCDPISEHNRLYWYRQTLGQGPEFLTYFQNEAQLEKSRLLSDRFSAERPKGSFSTLEIQRTEQGDSAMYLCASSLRREETQYFGPGTRLLVL.

This chain links TRBV9 with TRBJ2-3; D remains unclear. The CDR3 extends over 14 amino acids. Germline CDR1 reads SGDLS; CDR2 reads YYNGEE. V lost 3 bases, J lost 4 bases, and 12 bases lay in between. In DNA, the CDR3 is TGTGCCAGCAGCGCCCCGATTACCCCAGATACGCAGTATTTT. It specifies CASSAPITPDTQYF.

The chain links TRBV7-2 to TRBJ2-5, with D perhaps assigned TRBD1 or TRBD2 (5 bases each). Germline lookup yields CDR1 SGHTA and CDR2 FQGNSA. This CDR3 has 13 residues. V lost 6 bases and J lost 7, with 15 bases in between. For the CDR3, the DNA is TGTGCCAGCAGTGGGGGAAGAATTGGGACCCAGTACTTC. Translated, it gives CASSGGRIGTQYF. Variable domain in full (rest from reference TRBV7-2 and TRBJ2-5): GAGVSQSPSNKVTEKGKDVELRCDPISGHTALYWYRQSLGQGLEFLIYFQGNSAPDKSGLPSDRFSAERTGGSVSTLTIQRTQQEDSAVYLCASSGGRIGTQYFGPGTRLLVL.

This chain joins TRBV7-9 and TRBJ2-7, with 7 bases that match TRBD1. This CDR3 is 14 amino acids long. V was pared by 5 bases and J by 3 bases, with 7 bases of the junction left unmatched. CDR1 is SEHNR and CDR2 is FQNEAQ in the germline V gene (reference sequence). The CDR3 bases are TGTGCCAGCAGCAGCACAGGGGCAGTCTACGAGCAGTACTTC. The encoded protein is CASSSTGAVYEQYF.

The genes are TRBV2 and TRBJ1-1; 9 bases are a match to TRBD1. The CDR3 is made up of 13 amino acids. Germline V CDR1 and CDR2: SNHLY, FYNNEI. Trimming at V came to 6 bases and at J to 10 bases, leaving 9 bases not matched to a gene. CDR3 DNA: TGTGCCAGCAGATCGGGACAGGGTTTTGTAGCTTTCTTT. Residues: CASRSGQGFVAFF.

This rearrangement joins TRBV9 to TRBJ1-1; a weak D match, TRBD1 (5 bases). This CDR3 is built from 14 residues. Trimming shortened V by 0 bases and J by 4 bases, and 10 bases separated the two germline ends. Germline V gives CDR1 SGDLS, CDR2 YYNGEE. CDR3 DNA: TGTGCCAGCAGCGTAGGGGGGGTCAGCACTGAAGCTTTCTTT. It specifies CASSVGGVSTEAFF.

The chain is built from TRBV5-6 and TRBJ2-1; D perhaps matches TRBD2 (6 bases). The V end was cut by 0 bases, the J end by 1 base, with 11 bases between. There are 16 residues in the CDR3. CDR1 and CDR2 from the germline V gene are SGHDT and YYEEEE. CDR3 residues: CASSLGSGVSYNEQFF. The CDR3 nucleotides read TGTGCCAGCAGCTTGGGTTCGGGGGTATCCTACAATGAGCAGTTCTTC.